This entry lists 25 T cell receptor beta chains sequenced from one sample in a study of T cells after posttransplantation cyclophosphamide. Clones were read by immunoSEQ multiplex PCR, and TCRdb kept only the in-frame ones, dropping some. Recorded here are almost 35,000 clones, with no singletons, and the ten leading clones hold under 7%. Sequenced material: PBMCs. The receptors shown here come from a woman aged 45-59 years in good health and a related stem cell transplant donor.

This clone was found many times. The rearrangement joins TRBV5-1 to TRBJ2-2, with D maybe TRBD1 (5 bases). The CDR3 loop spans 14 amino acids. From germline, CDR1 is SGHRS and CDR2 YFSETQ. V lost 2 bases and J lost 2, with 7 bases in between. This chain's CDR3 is CASSFDRNTGELFF. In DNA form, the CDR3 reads TGCGCCAGCAGCTTTGACAGAAACACCGGGGAGCTGTTTTTT.

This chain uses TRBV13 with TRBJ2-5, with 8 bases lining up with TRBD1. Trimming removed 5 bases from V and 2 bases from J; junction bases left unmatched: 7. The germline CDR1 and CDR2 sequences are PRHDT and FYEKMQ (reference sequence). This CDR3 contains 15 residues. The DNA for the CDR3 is TGTGCCAGCAGCCACGGACAGGGTACGCAAGAGACCCAGTACTTC. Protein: CASSHGQGTQETQYF.

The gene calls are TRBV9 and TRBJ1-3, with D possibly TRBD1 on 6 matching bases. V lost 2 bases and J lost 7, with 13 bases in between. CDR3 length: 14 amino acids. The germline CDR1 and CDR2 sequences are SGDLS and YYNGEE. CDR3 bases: TGTGCCAGCAGCGTTGCCGGGACAATCAACACCATATATTTT. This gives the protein CASSVAGTINTIYF.

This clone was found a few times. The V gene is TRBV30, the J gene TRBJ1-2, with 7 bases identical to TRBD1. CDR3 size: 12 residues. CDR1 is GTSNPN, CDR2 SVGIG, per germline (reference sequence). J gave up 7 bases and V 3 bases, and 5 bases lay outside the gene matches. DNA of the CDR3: TGTGCCTGGAGGTTAGGGGGCGTTGGCTACACCTTC. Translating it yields CAWRLGGVGYTF.

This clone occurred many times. CDR3 loop: CASSLTGGTEAFF. The CDR3 DNA is TGTGCCAGCAGCTTGACAGGGGGCACTGAAGCTTTCTTT. J is TRBJ1-1 and V is TRBV5-4; 8 nucleotides line up with TRBD1. V gave up 1 base and J gave up 4 bases; unmatched junction bases: 0. CDR1 and CDR2 from the germline V gene are SGHNT and YYREEE (reference sequence). CDR3 length: 13 residues.

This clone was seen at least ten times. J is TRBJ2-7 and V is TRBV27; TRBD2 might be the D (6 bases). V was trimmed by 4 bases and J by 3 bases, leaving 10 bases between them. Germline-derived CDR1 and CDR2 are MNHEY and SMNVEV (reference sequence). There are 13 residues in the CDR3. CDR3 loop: CASSWGDGYEQYF. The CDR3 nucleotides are TGTGCCAGCAGTTGGGGGGACGGCTACGAGCAGTACTTC.

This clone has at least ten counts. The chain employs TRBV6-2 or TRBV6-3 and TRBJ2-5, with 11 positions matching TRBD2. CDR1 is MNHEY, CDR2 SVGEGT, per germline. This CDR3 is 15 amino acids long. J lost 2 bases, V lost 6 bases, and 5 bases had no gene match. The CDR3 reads CASRPGTSGQETQYF. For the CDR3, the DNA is TGTGCCAGCAGGCCCGGGACTAGCGGTCAAGAGACCCAGTACTTC.

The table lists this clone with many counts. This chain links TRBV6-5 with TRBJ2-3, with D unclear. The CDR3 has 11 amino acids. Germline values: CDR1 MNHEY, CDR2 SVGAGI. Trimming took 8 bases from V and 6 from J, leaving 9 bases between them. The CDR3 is CASRRVDTQYF. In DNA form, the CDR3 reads TGTGCCAGCCGTCGGGTGGATACGCAGTATTTT.

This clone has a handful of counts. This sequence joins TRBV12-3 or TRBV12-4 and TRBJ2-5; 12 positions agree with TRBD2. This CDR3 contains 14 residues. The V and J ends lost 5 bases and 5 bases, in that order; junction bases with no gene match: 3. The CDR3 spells CASSKTSGSETQYF. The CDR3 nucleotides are TGTGCCAGCAGTAAGACTAGCGGGAGTGAGACCCAGTACTTC.

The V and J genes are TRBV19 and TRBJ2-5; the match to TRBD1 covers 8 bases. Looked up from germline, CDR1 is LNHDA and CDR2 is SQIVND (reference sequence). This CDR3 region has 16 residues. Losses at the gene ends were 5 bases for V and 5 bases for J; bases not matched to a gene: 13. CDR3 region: CASSLGPGQGGETQYF. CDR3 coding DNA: TGTGCCAGTAGTCTAGGGCCCGGACAGGGTGGGGAGACCCAGTACTTC.

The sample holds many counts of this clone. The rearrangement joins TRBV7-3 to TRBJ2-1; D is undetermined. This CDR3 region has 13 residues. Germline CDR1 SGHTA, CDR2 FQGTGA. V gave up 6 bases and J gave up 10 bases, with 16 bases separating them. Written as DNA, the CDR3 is TGTGCCAGCAGATATTCTAGTGTCTCAGAGCAGTTCTTC. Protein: CASRYSSVSEQFF.

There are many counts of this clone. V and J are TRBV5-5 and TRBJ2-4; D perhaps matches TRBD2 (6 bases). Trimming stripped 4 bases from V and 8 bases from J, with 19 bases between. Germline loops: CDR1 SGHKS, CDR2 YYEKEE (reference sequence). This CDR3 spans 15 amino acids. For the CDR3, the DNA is TGTGCCAGCAGCCTCCGGGCGGGGAATCGGGACATTCAGTACTTC. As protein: CASSLRAGNRDIQYF.

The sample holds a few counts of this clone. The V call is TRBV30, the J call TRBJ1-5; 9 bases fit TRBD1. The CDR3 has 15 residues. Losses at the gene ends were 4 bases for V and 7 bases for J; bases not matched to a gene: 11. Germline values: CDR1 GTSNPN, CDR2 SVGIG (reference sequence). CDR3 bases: TGTGCCTGGACCCTTGACAGGGGGTTAAAACAGCCCCAGCATTTT. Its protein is CAWTLDRGLKQPQHF.

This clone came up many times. The CDR3 DNA follows: TGTGCCAGCAGCCCCCTGGGGACAGGGGTATCGGGGATCTACGAGCAGTACTTC. It is translated as CASSPLGTGVSGIYEQYF. The chain uses TRBV7-3 and TRBJ2-7, with 10 positions matching TRBD1. The trim removed 5 bases at V and 3 bases at J, leaving 16 bases unmatched. The CDR3 length is 18 residues. Per the germline V gene, CDR1 is SGHTA and CDR2 is FQGTGA. The full variable domain, its missing parts supplied by reference TRBV7-3 and TRBJ2-7, is GAGVSQTPSNKVTEKGKYVELRCDPISGHTALYWYRQSLGQGPEFLIYFQGTGAADDSGLPNDRFFAVRPEGSVSTLKIQRTERGDSAVYLCASSPLGTGVSGIYEQYFGPGTRLTVT.

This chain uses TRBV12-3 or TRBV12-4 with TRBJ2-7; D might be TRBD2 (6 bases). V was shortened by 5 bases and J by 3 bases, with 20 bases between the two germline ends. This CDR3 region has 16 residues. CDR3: CASSRPGRDFNYEQYF. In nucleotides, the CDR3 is TGTGCCAGCAGTCGGCCAGGCCGGGACTTTAACTACGAGCAGTACTTC.

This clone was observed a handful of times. The CDR3 is CATSVTAGHRYTF. CDR3 nucleotides: TGTGCCACCAGTGTAACGGCAGGGCATCGCTACACCTTC. This chain joins TRBV24-1 and TRBJ1-2, with TRBD1 as a possible D gene (5 bases). The CDR3 runs 13 residues. V was trimmed by 5 bases and J by 9 bases, leaving 15 bases between them. In germline, CDR1 is KGHDR, CDR2 SFDVKD.

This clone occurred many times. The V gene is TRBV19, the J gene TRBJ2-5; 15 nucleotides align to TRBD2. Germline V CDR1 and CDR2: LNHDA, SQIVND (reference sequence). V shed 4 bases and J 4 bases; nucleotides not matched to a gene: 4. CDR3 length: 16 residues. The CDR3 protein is CASSTGLAGGGETQYF. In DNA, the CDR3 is TGTGCCAGTAGTACGGGACTAGCGGGAGGTGGAGAGACCCAGTACTTC. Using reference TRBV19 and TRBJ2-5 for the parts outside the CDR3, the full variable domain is DGGITQSPKYLFRKEGQNVTLSCEQNLNHDAMYWYRQDPGQGLRLIYYSQIVNDFQKGDIAEGYSVSREKKESFPLTVTSAQKNPTAFYLCASSTGLAGGGETQYFGPGTRLLVL.

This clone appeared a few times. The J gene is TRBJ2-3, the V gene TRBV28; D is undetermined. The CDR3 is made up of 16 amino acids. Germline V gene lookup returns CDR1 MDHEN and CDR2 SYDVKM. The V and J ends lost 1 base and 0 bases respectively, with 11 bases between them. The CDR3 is CASSLSPSGSTDTQYF. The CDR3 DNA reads TGTGCCAGCAGTTTATCCCCATCAGGTAGCACAGATACGCAGTATTTT.

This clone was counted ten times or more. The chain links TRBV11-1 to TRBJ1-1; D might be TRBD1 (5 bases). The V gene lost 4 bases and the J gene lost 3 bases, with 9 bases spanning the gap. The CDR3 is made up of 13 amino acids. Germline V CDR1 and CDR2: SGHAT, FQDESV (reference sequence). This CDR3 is CASSYDSYTEAFF. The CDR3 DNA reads TGTGCCAGCAGCTACGACAGCTACACTGAAGCTTTCTTT.

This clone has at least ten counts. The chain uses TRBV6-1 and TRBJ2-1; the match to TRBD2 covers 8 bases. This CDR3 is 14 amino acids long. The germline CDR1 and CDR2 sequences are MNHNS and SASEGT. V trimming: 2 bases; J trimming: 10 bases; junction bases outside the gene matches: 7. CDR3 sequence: CASSESWGLGEQFF. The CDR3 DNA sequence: TGTGCCAGCAGTGAAAGTTGGGGACTAGGGGAGCAGTTCTTC.

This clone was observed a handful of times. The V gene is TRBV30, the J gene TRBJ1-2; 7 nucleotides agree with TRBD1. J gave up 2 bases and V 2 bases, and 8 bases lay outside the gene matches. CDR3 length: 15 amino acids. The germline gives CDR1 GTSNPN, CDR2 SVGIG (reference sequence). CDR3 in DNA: TGTGCCTGGAGTAGGGTTGAGGGGGCAAACTATGGCTACACCTTC. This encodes CAWSRVEGANYGYTF.

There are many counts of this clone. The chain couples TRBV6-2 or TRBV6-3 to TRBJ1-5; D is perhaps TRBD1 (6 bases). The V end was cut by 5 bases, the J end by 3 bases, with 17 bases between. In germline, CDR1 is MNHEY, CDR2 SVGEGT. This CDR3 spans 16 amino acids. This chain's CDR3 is CASSDLFRTDNQPQHF. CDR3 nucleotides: TGTGCCAGCAGTGACCTGTTTCGGACAGACAATCAGCCCCAGCATTTT.

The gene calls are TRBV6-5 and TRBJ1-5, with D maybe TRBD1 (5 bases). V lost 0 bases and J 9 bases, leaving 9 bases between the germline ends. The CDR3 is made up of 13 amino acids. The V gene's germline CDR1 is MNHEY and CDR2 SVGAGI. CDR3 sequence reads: CASSYSQGSPQHF. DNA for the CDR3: TGTGCCAGCAGTTACTCGCAGGGTTCGCCCCAGCATTTT.

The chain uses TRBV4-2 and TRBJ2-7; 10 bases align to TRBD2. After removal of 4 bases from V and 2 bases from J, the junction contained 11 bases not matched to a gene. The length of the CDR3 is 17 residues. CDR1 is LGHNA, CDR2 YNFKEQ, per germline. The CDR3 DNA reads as TGTGCCAGCAGCCCGCAATCCGGGACTAGCGCGACCTACGAGCAGTACTTC. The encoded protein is CASSPQSGTSATYEQYF.

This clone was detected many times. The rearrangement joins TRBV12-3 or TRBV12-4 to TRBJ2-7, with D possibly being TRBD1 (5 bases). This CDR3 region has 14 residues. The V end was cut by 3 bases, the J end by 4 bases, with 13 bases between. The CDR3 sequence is CASSLSQGIYEQYF. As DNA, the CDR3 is TGTGCCAGCAGTTTGTCGCAGGGCATATACGAGCAGTACTTC.